This TCR beta chain was captured by sequencing in a study of blood T cells in healthy people across ages. Peripheral blood, 9.5 to 10 milliliters per donor, was collected. Alongside a J-beta primer mix, a sample-barcoded 5' primer served in a second PCR lasting roughly 7 to 11 cycles. Every sample produced at least 3 million CDR3-containing paired-end reads. TCRdb re-analysed the 5' RACE reads in MiXCR, keeping a single row per CDR3 protein. The sample includes about 580,000 distinct CDR3 sequences, around 48% of them seen just once. In its sample, this clonotype was seen many times. The V segment lost 5 bases and the J segment 7 bases; nucleotides outside the gene matches: 12. This CDR3 has 17 amino acids. Germline CDR1 SEHNR, CDR2 FQNEAQ (reference sequence).

The rearrangement uses TRBV7-9 and TRBJ2-7, with 15 bases aligning to TRBD2. Sequenced sample: blood. The TCR sequence derives from an elderly man in good health. CDR3 sequence reads: CASSNMGLAGGPLEQYF. The CDR3 nucleotides are TGTGCCAGCAGCAATATGGGACTAGCGGGGGGCCCGTTAGAGCAGTACTTC.